This entry is about one T cell receptor (beta chain). The target antigen is unknown. These data originate in a study of CD8 T cells in ankylosing spondylitis. General study findings and limits: The clones that were linked to disease were reported to be significantly enriched in matched synovial fluid samples from ankylosing spondylitis patients.

Scientists made TCR beta libraries using quantitative 5'-RACE with molecular barcodes. TCRdb itself ran the 5' RACE reads through MiXCR, one entry per CDR3 protein. Counted here are about 270,000 distinct CDR3 sequences, roughly 32% occurring once; the ten biggest clones make up around 4.5%. The CDR3 consists of 16 residues. Trimming cost V 2 bases and J 5 bases, with 19 bases left between them. Germline lookup yields CDR1 SGHRS and CDR2 YFSETQ. The clonotype was recovered from a male donor with ankylosing spondylitis or in good health (not recorded which). V gene TRBV5-1 combines with J gene TRBJ1-1; possibly TRBD1 for D (6 bases). The specimen was blood, either unsorted or a sorted T cell fraction (not recorded which). CDR3 residues: CASSFGVGQRGTEAFF. In DNA, the CDR3 is TGCGCCAGCAGCTTCGGAGTGGGACAAAGAGGGACTGAAGCTTTCTTT.